This is a list of T cell receptor beta chains from one sample in a study of regulatory T cells in long-lasting Graves disease. One entry per CDR3 protein results from TCRdb running MiXCR on the multiplex PCR reads. The sample yields around 500,000 distinct CDR3 sequences, roughly 14% seen once. These data were also reused for a study on T cells in Graves' hyperthyroidism and ophthalmopathy.

This specimen was peripheral blood mononuclear cells (PBMCs), taken at new diagnosis, from a patient treated with antithyroid drugs. The receptors stem from a man aged 25-45 years with Graves disease. The CDR3 runs from the conserved cysteine through the conserved F or W. The D gene is left open where the match is weak. Where a row states a size, it is once, few, many or the class of an expanded clone; other rows omit it.

j_gene: TRBJ2-5
abundance: many
v_gene: TRBV12-3/TRBV12-4
d_gene: -
CDR3aa: CASSFSGNQETQYF
CDR3nt: TGTGCCAGCAGTTTTTCGGGGAACCAAGAGACCCAGTACTTC

j_gene: TRBJ1-5
abundance: many
v_gene: TRBV29-1
d_gene: -
CDR3aa: CSGSDSLNQPQHF
CDR3nt: TGCAGCGGTTCGGACAGCTTGAATCAGCCCCAGCATTTT

j_gene: TRBJ2-7
abundance: many
v_gene: TRBV27
d_gene: TRBD1
CDR3aa: CASSSPAGTATYEQYF
CDR3nt: TGTGCCAGCAGTTCCCCCGCCGGGACAGCAACCTACGAGCAGTACTTC

j_gene: TRBJ2-3
abundance: -
v_gene: TRBV4-2
d_gene: TRBD2
CDR3aa: CASSQIPSGSGGGTDTQYF
CDR3nt: TGTGCCAGCAGCCAAATACCTAGCGGGAGTGGGGGGGGCACAGATACGCAGTATTTT

j_gene: TRBJ2-7
abundance: -
v_gene: TRBV7-9
d_gene: -
CDR3aa: CASSLAMSGGDEQYF
CDR3nt: TGTGCCAGCAGCTTAGCGATGTCGGGGGGCGACGAGCAGTACTTC

j_gene: TRBJ1-1
abundance: many
v_gene: TRBV7-9
d_gene: -
CDR3aa: CASSPPGLRNTEAFF
CDR3nt: TGTGCCAGCAGCCCACCGGGACTGAGGAACACTGAAGCTTTCTTT

j_gene: TRBJ2-5
abundance: few
v_gene: TRBV27
d_gene: -
CDR3aa: CASRGNRETQYF
CDR3nt: TGTGCCAGCAGGGGGAACCGGGAGACCCAGTACTTC

j_gene: TRBJ1-1
abundance: many
v_gene: TRBV2
d_gene: -
CDR3aa: CASSFTGREAFF
CDR3nt: TGTGCCAGCAGCTTCACAGGCCGTGAAGCTTTCTTT

j_gene: TRBJ2-1
abundance: many
v_gene: TRBV27
d_gene: TRBD2
CDR3aa: CASSLGTRVYEQFF
CDR3nt: TGTGCCAGCAGTTTAGGGACTAGGGTTTATGAGCAGTTCTTC

j_gene: TRBJ1-2
abundance: few
v_gene: TRBV12-3/TRBV12-4
d_gene: -
CDR3aa: CASSSSLTVYYGYTF
CDR3nt: TGTGCCAGCAGTTCTTCTCTGACAGTATACTATGGCTACACCTTC

j_gene: TRBJ2-7
abundance: -
v_gene: TRBV20-1
d_gene: TRBD2
CDR3aa: CSAGRGTYEQYF
CDR3nt: TGCAGTGCTGGGCGGGGGACCTACGAGCAGTACTTC

j_gene: TRBJ2-5
abundance: many
v_gene: TRBV5-1
d_gene: TRBD1
CDR3aa: CASSLGWTGNLETQYF
CDR3nt: TGCGCCAGCAGTTTAGGGTGGACAGGCAATTTAGAGACCCAGTACTTC

j_gene: TRBJ1-2
abundance: many
v_gene: TRBV3-1
d_gene: -
CDR3aa: CASSQDQYGYTF
CDR3nt: TGTGCCAGCAGCCAAGATCAGTATGGCTACACCTTC

j_gene: TRBJ2-7
abundance: -
v_gene: TRBV10-3
d_gene: -
CDR3aa: CAISESRSYEQYF
CDR3nt: TGTGCCATCAGTGAGTCGCGCTCCTACGAGCAGTACTTC

j_gene: TRBJ2-7
abundance: -
v_gene: TRBV5-1
d_gene: -
CDR3aa: CASSSRDATYEQYF
CDR3nt: TGCGCCAGCAGCTCCCGGGACGCCACCTACGAGCAGTACTTC

j_gene: TRBJ2-7
abundance: many
v_gene: TRBV29-1
d_gene: -
CDR3aa: CSVEGGDVDEQYF
CDR3nt: TGCAGCGTGGAGGGAGGAGACGTGGACGAGCAGTACTTC

j_gene: TRBJ2-1
abundance: many
v_gene: TRBV5-1
d_gene: TRBD2
CDR3aa: CASCALAGYNEQFF
CDR3nt: TGCGCCAGCTGCGCACTAGCGGGTTACAATGAGCAGTTCTTC

j_gene: TRBJ2-2
abundance: few
v_gene: TRBV30
d_gene: TRBD1
CDR3aa: CAWRTGGNTGELFF
CDR3nt: TGTGCCTGGAGAACAGGGGGAAACACCGGGGAGCTGTTTTTT

j_gene: TRBJ1-3
abundance: few
v_gene: TRBV11-2
d_gene: -
CDR3aa: CASSLLGTGNTIYF
CDR3nt: TGTGCCAGCAGCTTATTAGGGACTGGAAACACCATATATTTT

j_gene: TRBJ2-2
abundance: -
v_gene: TRBV27
d_gene: -
CDR3aa: CASSLGVLSTGELFF
CDR3nt: TGTGCCAGCAGTTTAGGCGTCCTCAGTACCGGGGAGCTGTTTTTT

j_gene: TRBJ1-6
abundance: -
v_gene: TRBV19
d_gene: -
CDR3aa: CASSDWGRSPLHF
CDR3nt: TGTGCCAGTAGTGACTGGGGGAGATCACCCCTCCACTTT

j_gene: TRBJ1-2
abundance: -
v_gene: TRBV9
d_gene: -
CDR3aa: CASSVAGIRYGYTF
CDR3nt: TGTGCCAGCAGCGTAGCAGGGATTCGTTATGGCTACACCTTC

j_gene: TRBJ2-1
abundance: many
v_gene: TRBV12-3/TRBV12-4
d_gene: -
CDR3aa: CASTPDNHFYEQFF
CDR3nt: TGTGCCAGCACCCCGGACAACCATTTCTATGAGCAGTTCTTC

j_gene: TRBJ2-7
abundance: many
v_gene: TRBV20-1
d_gene: TRBD2
CDR3aa: CSASLGGRGHEQYF
CDR3nt: TGCAGTGCTTCCCTTGGCGGGAGAGGCCACGAGCAGTACTTC

j_gene: TRBJ1-2
abundance: many
v_gene: TRBV10-3
d_gene: -
CDR3aa: CAISETGSSGYTF
CDR3nt: TGTGCCATCAGTGAGACAGGTTCTTCTGGCTACACCTTC

j_gene: TRBJ2-7
abundance: few
v_gene: TRBV10-3
d_gene: -
CDR3aa: CAIREGGPPYEQYF
CDR3nt: TGTGCCATCAGGGAGGGGGGGCCGCCCTACGAGCAGTACTTC

j_gene: TRBJ1-5
abundance: many
v_gene: TRBV10-3
d_gene: -
CDR3aa: CAISGIGSNQPQHF
CDR3nt: TGTGCCATCAGTGGGATAGGGAGCAATCAGCCCCAGCATTTT

j_gene: TRBJ2-1
abundance: many
v_gene: TRBV11-2
d_gene: TRBD2
CDR3aa: CASSLLPPLAGGPRNEQFF
CDR3nt: TGTGCCAGCAGCTTGCTCCCCCCGCTAGCGGGAGGGCCGAGGAATGAGCAGTTCTTC

j_gene: TRBJ2-3
abundance: many
v_gene: TRBV7-2
d_gene: TRBD2
CDR3aa: CASSLEYGAKREVSDTQYF
CDR3nt: TGTGCCAGCAGCTTAGAATATGGGGCGAAGCGGGAGGTTTCAGATACGCAGTATTTT

j_gene: TRBJ2-5
abundance: many
v_gene: TRBV29-1
d_gene: TRBD2
CDR3aa: CSVGTSGILQETQYF
CDR3nt: TGCAGCGTTGGGACTAGCGGGATCCTCCAAGAGACCCAGTACTTC

j_gene: TRBJ2-7
abundance: many
v_gene: TRBV13
d_gene: -
CDR3aa: CASSFQSYEQYF
CDR3nt: TGTGCCAGCAGCTTTCAATCCTACGAGCAGTACTTC

j_gene: TRBJ2-7
abundance: -
v_gene: TRBV30
d_gene: TRBD1
CDR3aa: CAWSVTGQGYEQYF
CDR3nt: TGTGCCTGGAGTGTCACTGGACAGGGGTACGAGCAGTACTTC

j_gene: TRBJ2-1
abundance: many
v_gene: TRBV27
d_gene: TRBD2
CDR3aa: CASSSLAGVDEQFF
CDR3nt: TGTGCCAGCAGTTCCCTAGCGGGAGTGGATGAGCAGTTCTTC

j_gene: TRBJ1-1
abundance: many
v_gene: TRBV27
d_gene: -
CDR3aa: CASRPLLGYNTEAFF
CDR3nt: TGTGCCAGCAGGCCCCTCCTGGGCTATAACACTGAAGCTTTCTTT

j_gene: TRBJ2-7
abundance: -
v_gene: TRBV15
d_gene: -
CDR3aa: CATSSRRQGRVAEEYEQYF
CDR3nt: TGTGCCACCAGCTCGCGTCGACAGGGGAGGGTAGCGGAGGAATACGAGCAGTACTTC

j_gene: TRBJ2-1
abundance: many
v_gene: TRBV6-1
d_gene: TRBD2
CDR3aa: CASSETRLAGYNEQFF
CDR3nt: TGTGCCAGCAGTGAAACTAGACTAGCGGGATACAATGAGCAGTTCTTC

j_gene: TRBJ2-2
abundance: -
v_gene: TRBV6-4
d_gene: -
CDR3aa: CASSDSGSATGELFF
CDR3nt: TGTGCCAGCAGTGACTCCGGTTCTGCTACCGGGGAGCTGTTTTTT

j_gene: TRBJ2-2
abundance: many
v_gene: TRBV7-6
d_gene: TRBD2
CDR3aa: CASSPASGNTGELFF
CDR3nt: TGTGCCAGCAGCCCTGCTAGCGGCAATACCGGGGAGCTGTTTTTT

j_gene: TRBJ2-2
abundance: few
v_gene: TRBV6-1
d_gene: TRBD1
CDR3aa: CASRPDRVTGELFF
CDR3nt: TGTGCCAGCAGACCGGACAGGGTCACCGGGGAGCTGTTTTTT

j_gene: TRBJ1-1
abundance: once
v_gene: TRBV20-1
d_gene: TRBD1
CDR3aa: CSASSGQGPEAFF
CDR3nt: TGCAGTGCTAGTTCCGGACAGGGACCTGAAGCTTTCTTT

j_gene: TRBJ2-7
abundance: many
v_gene: TRBV11-2
d_gene: TRBD1
CDR3aa: CASGDSSYEQYF
CDR3nt: TGTGCCAGCGGGGACAGCTCCTACGAGCAGTACTTC

j_gene: TRBJ1-1
abundance: few
v_gene: TRBV14
d_gene: -
CDR3aa: CASGRVSTEAFF
CDR3nt: TGTGCCAGTGGACGTGTGAGCACTGAAGCTTTCTTT

j_gene: TRBJ1-2
abundance: many
v_gene: TRBV12-3/TRBV12-4
d_gene: -
CDR3aa: CASSSGPGSYGYTF
CDR3nt: TGTGCCAGCAGCTCGGGGCCAGGTAGCTATGGCTACACCTTC

j_gene: TRBJ2-3
abundance: few
v_gene: TRBV27
d_gene: TRBD2
CDR3aa: CASGDYLLTDTQYF
CDR3nt: TGTGCCAGCGGGGACTACCTCCTCACAGATACGCAGTATTTT

j_gene: TRBJ2-5
abundance: many
v_gene: TRBV19
d_gene: TRBD1
CDR3aa: CASRSRRTGEETQYF
CDR3nt: TGTGCCAGTAGATCAAGAAGGACAGGCGAAGAGACCCAGTACTTC

j_gene: TRBJ1-1
abundance: few
v_gene: TRBV19
d_gene: -
CDR3aa: CASSMRTETAEAFF
CDR3nt: TGTGCCAGTAGTATGAGGACGGAGACGGCTGAAGCTTTCTTT

j_gene: TRBJ1-2
abundance: many
v_gene: TRBV30
d_gene: -
CDR3aa: CAWDAGSNYGYTF
CDR3nt: TGTGCCTGGGATGCGGGATCTAACTATGGCTACACCTTC

j_gene: TRBJ2-2
abundance: many
v_gene: TRBV2
d_gene: -
CDR3aa: CASSKAGLANTGELFF
CDR3nt: TGTGCCAGCAGCAAAGCGGGCCTCGCGAACACCGGGGAGCTGTTTTTT

j_gene: TRBJ2-7
abundance: -
v_gene: TRBV2
d_gene: -
CDR3aa: CASSLPVKNWEQYF
CDR3nt: TGTGCCAGCTCACTACCGGTAAAAAATTGGGAGCAGTACTTC

j_gene: TRBJ2-1
abundance: -
v_gene: TRBV19
d_gene: -
CDR3aa: CASSISSSYNEQFF
CDR3nt: TGTGCCAGTAGTATTTCAAGCTCCTACAATGAGCAGTTCTTC

j_gene: TRBJ2-7
abundance: few
v_gene: TRBV7-9
d_gene: -
CDR3aa: CASSWAADGYEQYF
CDR3nt: TGTGCCAGCAGCTGGGCGGCAGACGGCTACGAGCAGTACTTC

j_gene: TRBJ2-7
abundance: many
v_gene: TRBV19
d_gene: -
CDR3aa: CASSISGAITYEQYF
CDR3nt: TGTGCCAGTAGTATTTCGGGCGCGATCACCTACGAGCAGTACTTC

j_gene: TRBJ1-1
abundance: few
v_gene: TRBV11-2
d_gene: TRBD1
CDR3aa: CASSTYRGDWGTEAFF
CDR3nt: TGTGCCAGCAGCACATACAGGGGTGATTGGGGCACTGAAGCTTTCTTT

j_gene: TRBJ1-2
abundance: many
v_gene: TRBV28
d_gene: -
CDR3aa: CASTEGLGGGGYTF
CDR3nt: TGTGCCAGCACCGAGGGGCTCGGTGGGGGTGGCTACACCTTC

j_gene: TRBJ2-3
abundance: once
v_gene: TRBV5-1
d_gene: -
CDR3aa: CASSSEGRDLTDTQYF
CDR3nt: TGCGCCAGCAGCTCCGAAGGGCGGGACTTGACCGATACGCAGTATTTT

j_gene: TRBJ2-3
abundance: many
v_gene: TRBV20-1
d_gene: -
CDR3aa: CSARDQSTISTDTQYF
CDR3nt: TGCAGTGCTAGAGATCAGAGTACGATATCCACAGATACGCAGTATTTT

j_gene: TRBJ1-3
abundance: many
v_gene: TRBV2
d_gene: -
CDR3aa: CASSRSSGNTIYF
CDR3nt: TGTGCCAGCAGCCGCAGCTCTGGAAACACCATATATTTT